The rows below give T cell receptor beta chains drawn from one sample of a study of shared clonotypes between healthy human individuals. The repertoire was sequenced with immunoSEQ multiplex PCR; TCRdb's copy has only in-frame clones and lacks some. Seen here are about 1.5 million clones, approximately 98% observed once, and the top ten hold about 0.4%. Source material: naive CD4+ T cells sorted from blood. The receptor source for this set is a man aged 25 to 40 in good health. Each CDR3 is given with its conserved first and last residue. Fields, in order: J gene, clone size, D gene, V gene, CDR3 protein, CDR3 DNA. The D gene is left open where the match is weak. The size of a clone is reported for some rows only, either as once, few or many, or as a class for expanded clones.

J gene: TRBJ1-2
clone size: .
D gene: .
V gene: TRBV6-5
CDR3 protein: CASSGDRGHGYTF
CDR3 DNA: TGTGCCAGCAGTGGTGACAGAGGCCATGGCTACACCTTC

J gene: TRBJ1-4
clone size: .
D gene: .
V gene: TRBV2
CDR3 protein: CASVGRLGTNEKLFF
CDR3 DNA: TGTGCCAGCGTCGGCCGGTTGGGAACTAATGAAAAACTGTTTTTT

J gene: TRBJ2-1
clone size: .
D gene: .
V gene: TRBV28
CDR3 protein: CASSLGRNEQFF
CDR3 DNA: TGTGCCAGCAGTTTAGGAAGAAATGAGCAGTTCTTC

J gene: TRBJ1-2
clone size: .
D gene: .
V gene: TRBV18
CDR3 protein: CASSPQGRENYGYTF
CDR3 DNA: TGTGCCAGCTCACCACAGGGGCGGGAAAACTATGGCTACACCTTC

J gene: TRBJ2-3
clone size: .
D gene: .
V gene: TRBV18
CDR3 protein: CASSLRIDTQYF
CDR3 DNA: TGTGCCAGCTCACTCAGGATAGATACGCAGTATTTT

J gene: TRBJ2-7
clone size: .
D gene: .
V gene: TRBV11-3
CDR3 protein: CASSLTSTSPYEQYF
CDR3 DNA: TGTGCCAGCAGCCTCACTAGCACTAGCCCCTACGAGCAGTACTTC

J gene: TRBJ1-1
clone size: .
D gene: .
V gene: TRBV9
CDR3 protein: CASSPQVQGEAFF
CDR3 DNA: TGTGCCAGCAGCCCACAGGTCCAAGGCGAAGCTTTCTTT

J gene: TRBJ1-1
clone size: .
D gene: TRBD1
V gene: TRBV6-5
CDR3 protein: CASRGDRAETEAFF
CDR3 DNA: TGTGCCAGCAGGGGGGACAGGGCCGAAACTGAAGCTTTCTTT

J gene: TRBJ2-7
clone size: .
D gene: TRBD2
V gene: TRBV5-1
CDR3 protein: CASSLDPSGASYEQYF
CDR3 DNA: TGCGCCAGCAGCTTGGACCCTAGCGGGGCCTCCTACGAGCAGTACTTC

J gene: TRBJ2-3
clone size: .
D gene: TRBD2
V gene: TRBV9
CDR3 protein: CASSSRGVGGSDTDTQYF
CDR3 DNA: TGTGCCAGCAGCTCAAGAGGGGTCGGCGGGAGTGACACAGATACGCAGTATTTT

J gene: TRBJ2-7
clone size: .
D gene: TRBD2
V gene: TRBV7-2
CDR3 protein: CASSQGLAGVYEQYF
CDR3 DNA: TGTGCCAGCAGCCAGGGACTAGCGGGGGTATACGAGCAGTACTTC

J gene: TRBJ2-1
clone size: .
D gene: .
V gene: TRBV5-1
CDR3 protein: CASSFSWGSSYNEQFF
CDR3 DNA: TGCGCCAGCAGCTTCTCTTGGGGGAGCTCCTACAATGAGCAGTTCTTC

J gene: TRBJ2-4
clone size: .
D gene: TRBD2
V gene: TRBV11-3
CDR3 protein: CASSLGADSGIQYF
CDR3 DNA: TGTGCCAGCAGCTTAGGTGCCGATAGCGGGATTCAGTACTTC

J gene: TRBJ2-1
clone size: .
D gene: .
V gene: TRBV27
CDR3 protein: CASRPRPRGDEQFF
CDR3 DNA: TGTGCCAGCAGACCACGCCCCAGGGGCGATGAGCAGTTCTTC

J gene: TRBJ2-1
clone size: .
D gene: .
V gene: TRBV15
CDR3 protein: CATSREPTGLAPSRMFF
CDR3 DNA: TGTGCCACCAGCAGAGAGCCTACAGGGCTGGCGCCAAGCCGGATGTTCTTC

J gene: TRBJ2-1
clone size: .
D gene: .
V gene: TRBV7-2
CDR3 protein: CASSTRTSSYNEQFF
CDR3 DNA: TGTGCCAGCAGCACCCGGACCAGCTCCTACAATGAGCAGTTCTTC

J gene: TRBJ1-4
clone size: .
D gene: .
V gene: TRBV4-1
CDR3 protein: CASSQVSWDLNEKLFF
CDR3 DNA: TGCGCCAGCAGCCAAGTTTCTTGGGATCTTAATGAAAAACTGTTTTTT

J gene: TRBJ2-3
clone size: .
D gene: .
V gene: TRBV20-1
CDR3 protein: CSGLRADTQYF
CDR3 DNA: TGCAGTGGCCTGCGGGCAGATACGCAGTATTTT

J gene: TRBJ2-7
clone size: .
D gene: .
V gene: TRBV5-5
CDR3 protein: CASSFVGYEQYF
CDR3 DNA: TGTGCCAGCAGCTTTGTAGGCTACGAGCAGTACTTC

J gene: TRBJ2-3
clone size: .
D gene: .
V gene: TRBV5-1
CDR3 protein: CASSFSEGTDTQYF
CDR3 DNA: TGCGCCAGCAGCTTTTCGGAGGGCACAGATACGCAGTATTTT

J gene: TRBJ2-7
clone size: .
D gene: .
V gene: TRBV2
CDR3 protein: CASSGYFSYEQYF
CDR3 DNA: TGTGCCAGCAGTGGTTACTTTTCCTACGAGCAGTACTTC

J gene: TRBJ2-5
clone size: .
D gene: TRBD2
V gene: TRBV7-9
CDR3 protein: CASSYWLAGTPETQYF
CDR3 DNA: TGTGCCAGCAGCTATTGGCTAGCGGGGACCCCAGAGACCCAGTACTTC

J gene: TRBJ2-5
clone size: .
D gene: TRBD1
V gene: TRBV28
CDR3 protein: CASSSRTGGRETQYF
CDR3 DNA: TGTGCCAGCAGTTCTCGGACAGGGGGCCGGGAGACCCAGTACTTC

J gene: TRBJ2-5
clone size: .
D gene: .
V gene: TRBV2
CDR3 protein: CASSETRVGPGTQYF
CDR3 DNA: TGTGCCAGCAGTGAGACTAGAGTAGGCCCGGGGACCCAGTACTTC

J gene: TRBJ2-2
clone size: .
D gene: .
V gene: TRBV9
CDR3 protein: CASSVDSRTGELFF
CDR3 DNA: TGTGCCAGCAGCGTAGATTCCCGGACTGGGGAGCTGTTTTTT

J gene: TRBJ2-1
clone size: .
D gene: .
V gene: TRBV29-1
CDR3 protein: CSVEGRRGSYNEQFF
CDR3 DNA: TGCAGCGTTGAAGGCCGCAGGGGATCCTACAATGAGCAGTTCTTC

J gene: TRBJ1-5
clone size: few
D gene: .
V gene: TRBV7-9
CDR3 protein: CASSSDGPYQPQHF
CDR3 DNA: TGTGCCAGCAGCTCCGACGGACCCTATCAGCCCCAGCATTTT

J gene: TRBJ2-5
clone size: .
D gene: .
V gene: TRBV2
CDR3 protein: CASSGYAPGLSYF
CDR3 DNA: TGTGCCAGCAGTGGTTACGCACCGGGACTCTCATACTTC

J gene: TRBJ1-4
clone size: .
D gene: .
V gene: TRBV18
CDR3 protein: CASSAYREAEEKLFF
CDR3 DNA: TGTGCCAGCTCAGCATACAGGGAAGCGGAGGAAAAACTGTTTTTT

J gene: TRBJ2-7
clone size: .
D gene: .
V gene: TRBV7-9
CDR3 protein: CASSLARGPADYEQYF
CDR3 DNA: TGTGCCAGCAGCTTAGCCAGGGGACCGGCAGACTACGAGCAGTACTTC

J gene: TRBJ1-5
clone size: .
D gene: TRBD1
V gene: TRBV2
CDR3 protein: CASGGQGSYSNQPQHF
CDR3 DNA: TGTGCCAGCGGGGGACAGGGGTCTTATAGCAATCAGCCCCAGCATTTT

J gene: TRBJ1-2
clone size: .
D gene: TRBD1
V gene: TRBV6-1
CDR3 protein: CASSKTGGPYGYTF
CDR3 DNA: TGTGCCAGCAGCAAGACAGGGGGTCCCTATGGCTACACCTTC

J gene: TRBJ2-1
clone size: .
D gene: TRBD1
V gene: TRBV7-7
CDR3 protein: CASSSRTGAPYNEQFF
CDR3 DNA: TGTGCTAGCAGCTCCAGGACAGGGGCCCCTTACAATGAGCAGTTCTTC

J gene: TRBJ1-3
clone size: .
D gene: .
V gene: TRBV5-4
CDR3 protein: CASRGRDSGNTIYF
CDR3 DNA: TGTGCCAGCAGAGGCAGGGACTCTGGAAACACCATATATTTT

J gene: TRBJ2-7
clone size: .
D gene: TRBD2
V gene: TRBV5-1
CDR3 protein: CASSWTSGSVSYEQYF
CDR3 DNA: TGCGCCAGCAGCTGGACTAGCGGGAGCGTTTCCTACGAGCAGTACTTC

J gene: TRBJ2-7
clone size: .
D gene: .
V gene: TRBV23-1
CDR3 protein: CASSQGLAAGVYEQYF
CDR3 DNA: TGCGCCAGCAGTCAAGGTTTGGCGGCTGGAGTCTACGAGCAGTACTTC

J gene: TRBJ2-1
clone size: .
D gene: .
V gene: TRBV7-6
CDR3 protein: CASSLDPLPNEQFF
CDR3 DNA: TGTGCCAGCAGCTTAGACCCACTTCCCAATGAGCAGTTCTTC

J gene: TRBJ1-1
clone size: .
D gene: TRBD1
V gene: TRBV13
CDR3 protein: CASSSLDRGRPDGTRRAFF
CDR3 DNA: TGTGCCAGCAGCTCATTAGACAGGGGTCGCCCCGATGGGACAAGAAGGGCTTTCTTT

J gene: TRBJ1-5
clone size: .
D gene: .
V gene: TRBV19
CDR3 protein: CASSIFVSSNQPQHF
CDR3 DNA: TGTGCCAGTAGTATTTTCGTCAGCAGCAATCAGCCCCAGCATTTT

J gene: TRBJ2-7
clone size: .
D gene: .
V gene: TRBV5-1
CDR3 protein: CASSLRINSAEQYF
CDR3 DNA: TGCGCCAGCAGCTTGCGGATTAATTCAGCCGAGCAGTACTTC

J gene: TRBJ2-2
clone size: .
D gene: TRBD2
V gene: TRBV4-1
CDR3 protein: CASSHLRGLAGFPGELFF
CDR3 DNA: TGCGCCAGCAGCCATCTCCGGGGGCTAGCGGGATTCCCCGGGGAGCTGTTTTTT

J gene: TRBJ2-1
clone size: .
D gene: .
V gene: TRBV5-1
CDR3 protein: CASSYSSGLSYNEQFF
CDR3 DNA: TGCGCCAGCAGCTATTCTTCGGGACTGAGCTACAATGAGCAGTTCTTC

J gene: TRBJ2-3
clone size: .
D gene: .
V gene: TRBV7-6
CDR3 protein: CASSATQRVGTDTQYF
CDR3 DNA: TGTGCCAGCAGCGCTACCCAGAGGGTCGGCACAGATACGCAGTATTTT

J gene: TRBJ2-1
clone size: .
D gene: TRBD2
V gene: TRBV19
CDR3 protein: CASSGKLAGDEEQFF
CDR3 DNA: TGTGCCAGTAGTGGAAAATTAGCGGGAGACGAAGAGCAGTTCTTC

J gene: TRBJ1-1
clone size: once
D gene: TRBD1
V gene: TRBV5-1
CDR3 protein: CASSSQGQTEAFF
CDR3 DNA: TGCGCCAGCAGCTCACAGGGGCAAACTGAAGCTTTCTTT

J gene: TRBJ1-3
clone size: .
D gene: .
V gene: TRBV10-3
CDR3 protein: CAISESKLVSGNTIYF
CDR3 DNA: TGTGCCATCAGTGAGTCGAAGTTGGTTTCTGGAAACACCATATATTTT

J gene: TRBJ2-3
clone size: .
D gene: .
V gene: TRBV5-4
CDR3 protein: CASSFKSTDTQYF
CDR3 DNA: TGTGCCAGCAGCTTCAAAAGCACAGATACGCAGTATTTT

J gene: TRBJ1-2
clone size: .
D gene: .
V gene: TRBV21-1
CDR3 protein: CASSNYRGRGYTF
CDR3 DNA: TGTGCCAGCAGCAACTACAGAGGACGGGGCTACACCTTC

J gene: TRBJ1-3
clone size: .
D gene: .
V gene: TRBV11-2
CDR3 protein: CASSPIGNTIYF
CDR3 DNA: TGTGCCAGCAGCCCGATCGGAAACACCATATATTTT

J gene: TRBJ2-3
clone size: .
D gene: .
V gene: TRBV9
CDR3 protein: CASSVNRKTASTDTQYF
CDR3 DNA: TGTGCCAGCAGCGTTAACAGGAAGACTGCGAGCACAGATACGCAGTATTTT

J gene: TRBJ1-2
clone size: .
D gene: .
V gene: TRBV7-9
CDR3 protein: CASSFGGAPADYGYTF
CDR3 DNA: TGTGCCAGCAGCTTTGGGGGGGCCCCCGCGGACTATGGCTACACCTTC

J gene: TRBJ2-7
clone size: .
D gene: TRBD2
V gene: TRBV28
CDR3 protein: CASSTLGLAKGSPRSYEQYF
CDR3 DNA: TGTGCCAGCAGTACTCTCGGACTAGCCAAGGGCTCCCCTCGCTCCTACGAGCAGTACTTC

J gene: TRBJ2-1
clone size: .
D gene: TRBD1
V gene: TRBV7-2
CDR3 protein: CASSSPTGVVPNEQFF
CDR3 DNA: TGTGCCAGCAGCTCCCCGACAGGGGTGGTCCCCAATGAGCAGTTCTTC

J gene: TRBJ2-3
clone size: .
D gene: .
V gene: TRBV2
CDR3 protein: CASITEMGTDTQYF
CDR3 DNA: TGTGCCAGCATAACAGAGATGGGCACAGATACGCAGTATTTT

J gene: TRBJ2-1
clone size: .
D gene: TRBD2
V gene: TRBV7-7
CDR3 protein: CASSAGLAGDNEQFF
CDR3 DNA: TGTGCTAGCAGCGCCGGACTAGCGGGAGACAATGAGCAGTTCTTC